A selection of T cell receptor beta chains follows, all from one sample in a study of cytomegalovirus exposure and HLA in healthy donors. TCRdb's copy holds only in-frame clones and misses some; the assay was immunoSEQ multiplex PCR. The sample comprises about 150,000 clones, 84% of which are singletons, and 1.9% rests with the top ten. The sequenced material came from PBMCs. The receptors were gathered from a man between 18 and 35 years old in good health and CMV-seronegative. Each CDR3 is given with its conserved first and last residue. D genes are given only for firm matches. Clone sizes are given selectively: once, few, many, or a class where the clone is expanded.

j_call: TRBJ1-3
v_call: TRBV10-3
clone_size: -
d_call: -
cdr3_aa: CAIRDSTSGNTIYF
cdr3_nt: TGTGCCATCAGGGACAGTACCTCTGGAAACACCATATATTTT

j_call: TRBJ1-6
v_call: TRBV6-6
clone_size: -
d_call: TRBD1
cdr3_aa: CASSGDSNSPLHF
cdr3_nt: TGTGCCAGCAGTGGGGACAGTAATTCACCCCTCCACTTT

j_call: TRBJ1-1
v_call: TRBV7-6
clone_size: few
d_call: -
cdr3_aa: CASSETWEAFF
cdr3_nt: TGTGCCAGCAGCGAGACATGGGAAGCTTTCTTT

j_call: TRBJ1-2
v_call: TRBV6-1
clone_size: -
d_call: -
cdr3_aa: CATLRAARGGYTF
cdr3_nt: TGTGCCACCTTACGGGCCGCCAGGGGTGGCTACACCTTC

j_call: TRBJ1-2
v_call: TRBV14
clone_size: -
d_call: -
cdr3_aa: CASSHNPGDGYTF
cdr3_nt: TGTGCCAGCAGCCATAACCCAGGGGATGGCTACACCTTC

j_call: TRBJ1-2
v_call: TRBV14
clone_size: -
d_call: -
cdr3_aa: CASSQTGGSGYTF
cdr3_nt: TGTGCCAGCAGCCAGACGGGAGGAAGTGGCTACACCTTC

j_call: TRBJ1-5
v_call: TRBV18
clone_size: -
d_call: -
cdr3_aa: CASSEAPRTVNQPQHF
cdr3_nt: TGTGCCAGCTCGGAAGCTCCCAGGACAGTCAATCAGCCCCAGCATTTT

j_call: TRBJ2-1
v_call: TRBV28
clone_size: -
d_call: -
cdr3_aa: CASSSTGLEQFF
cdr3_nt: TGTGCCAGCAGTTCCACAGGGTTAGAGCAGTTCTTC

j_call: TRBJ1-1
v_call: TRBV5-8
clone_size: -
d_call: -
cdr3_aa: CASSRKPGHAEAFF
cdr3_nt: TGTGCCAGCAGCCGTAAACCTGGACATGCCGAAGCTTTCTTT

j_call: TRBJ2-7
v_call: TRBV12-5
clone_size: -
d_call: -
cdr3_aa: CASGPSPQGGPYEQYF
cdr3_nt: TGTGCTAGTGGTCCCTCCCCACAGGGGGGGCCCTACGAGCAGTACTTC

j_call: TRBJ2-3
v_call: TRBV2
clone_size: -
d_call: -
cdr3_aa: CASSAGGGADTQYF
cdr3_nt: TGTGCCAGCAGTGCGGGGGGCGGTGCGGATACGCAGTATTTT

j_call: TRBJ1-2
v_call: TRBV29-1
clone_size: -
d_call: TRBD1
cdr3_aa: CSADPTGNYGYTF
cdr3_nt: TGCAGCGCCGATCCGACAGGGAACTATGGCTACACCTTC